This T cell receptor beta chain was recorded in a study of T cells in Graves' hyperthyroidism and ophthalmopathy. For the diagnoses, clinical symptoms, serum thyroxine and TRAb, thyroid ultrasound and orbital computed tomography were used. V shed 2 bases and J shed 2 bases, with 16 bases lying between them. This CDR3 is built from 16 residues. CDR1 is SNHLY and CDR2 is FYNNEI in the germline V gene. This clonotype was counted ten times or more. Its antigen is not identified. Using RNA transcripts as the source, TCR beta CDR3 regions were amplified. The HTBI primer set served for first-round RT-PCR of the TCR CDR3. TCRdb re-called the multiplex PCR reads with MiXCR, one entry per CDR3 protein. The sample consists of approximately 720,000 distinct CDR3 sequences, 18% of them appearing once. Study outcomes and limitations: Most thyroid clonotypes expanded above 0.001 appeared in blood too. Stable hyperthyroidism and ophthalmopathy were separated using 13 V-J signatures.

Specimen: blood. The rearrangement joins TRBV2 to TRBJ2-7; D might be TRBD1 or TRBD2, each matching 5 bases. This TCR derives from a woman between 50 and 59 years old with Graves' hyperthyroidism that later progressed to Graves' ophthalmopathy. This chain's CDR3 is CASSERSRGQPYEQYF. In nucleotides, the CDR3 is TGTGCCAGCAGTGAAAGGTCGAGGGGCCAACCCTACGAGCAGTACTTC. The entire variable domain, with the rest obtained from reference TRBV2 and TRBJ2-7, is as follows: EPEVTQTPSHQVTQMGQEVILRCVPISNHLYFYWYRQILGQKVEFLVSFYNNEISEKSEIFDDQFSVERPDGSNFTLKIRSTKLEDSAMYFCASSERSRGQPYEQYFGPGTRLTVT.